These 13 T cell receptor beta chains were all obtained from the same sample, sequenced in a study of blood T cell repertoires in COVID-19. TCRdb's copy holds only in-frame clones and misses some; the assay was immunoSEQ multiplex PCR. The repertoire holds about 140,000 clones, with about 85% as singletons. Input material: peripheral blood. The receptor source for this set is a human donor in a cohort sampled during active COVID-19.

This sequence joins TRBV4-2 and TRBJ2-1, with a weak D call TRBD2 (5 bases). The V gene's germline CDR1 is LGHNA and CDR2 YNFKEQ. The CDR3 has 16 amino acids. V lost 0 bases, J lost 3 bases, and 12 bases lay in between. CDR3 protein: CASSQDLERVYNEQFF. CDR3 DNA sequence: TGTGCCAGCAGCCAAGATTTAGAGAGGGTCTACAATGAGCAGTTCTTC.

The rearrangement joins TRBV29-1 to TRBJ2-5; D is ambiguous. Germline loops: CDR1 SQVTM, CDR2 ANQGSEA. V was trimmed by 4 bases and J by 4 bases, leaving 13 bases between them. CDR3 length: 13 residues. CDR3 amino acids: CSVVGSARETQYF. The DNA of the CDR3 is TGCAGCGTTGTCGGGTCGGCCAGAGAGACCCAGTACTTC.

The gene calls are TRBV5-6 and TRBJ2-3, with 7 bases lining up with TRBD1. Germline CDR1 SGHDT, CDR2 YYEEEE. This CDR3 spans 15 amino acids. Trimming at V came to 4 bases and at J to 6 bases, leaving 11 bases not matched to a gene. CDR3 sequence reads: CASSPLGTVRDTQYF. Written as DNA, the CDR3 is TGTGCCAGCAGCCCACTAGGGACAGTTAGGGATACGCAGTATTTT.

This chain connects TRBV6-6 to TRBJ2-7; 8 nucleotides line up with TRBD1. This CDR3 is 14 amino acids long. V was pared by 6 bases and J by 2 bases, with 6 bases of the junction left unmatched. Germline V gives CDR1 MNHNY, CDR2 SVGAGI (reference sequence). CDR3 region: CASRRQGSTYEQYF. In DNA, the CDR3 is TGTGCCAGCAGGCGACAGGGGAGCACCTACGAGCAGTACTTC.

The table lists this clone with a count of one. The genes are TRBV29-1 and TRBJ2-1; D is undetermined. Between the trimmed V and J ends, which lost 5 bases and 2 bases, there was a span of 7 bases. CDR3 length: 12 amino acids. CDR1 SQVTM and CDR2 ANQGSEA come from the germline V gene. CDR3 region: CSVQDPYNEQFF. As DNA, the CDR3 is TGCAGCGTTCAGGATCCCTACAATGAGCAGTTCTTC.

This rearrangement joins TRBV19 to TRBJ2-1; TRBD2 matches at 10 bases. Looked up from germline, CDR1 is LNHDA and CDR2 is SQIVND (reference sequence). The CDR3 runs 18 residues. The J segment lost 0 bases and the V segment lost 5 bases, leaving 10 bases of the junction unmatched. In DNA form, the CDR3 reads TGTGCCAGTAGTTTTCGACTAGCGGGTGCCAGCTCCTACAATGAGCAGTTCTTC. Protein product: CASSFRLAGASSYNEQFF.

This clone has just a few counts. V usage is TRBV7-6 and J usage is TRBJ2-7, with 9 bases that match TRBD2. The junction had 9 bases not matched to a gene; V was cut back by 2 bases and J by 7 bases. CDR3 length: 15 amino acids. Germline V gene data show CDR1 as SGHVS and CDR2 as FNYEAQ. The CDR3 coding sequence is TGTGCCAGCAGCTTAAGGCGGGGGGGATTGGGAGAGCAGTACTTC. This gives the protein CASSLRRGGLGEQYF.

The chain employs TRBV9 and TRBJ2-7; TRBD2 aligns across 9 bases. V trimming: 5 bases; J trimming: 1 base; junction bases outside the gene matches: 7. CDR1 and CDR2 from the germline V gene are SGDLS and YYNGEE. This CDR3 contains 15 residues. CDR3 DNA sequence: TGTGCCAGCAGTCAACAGGGACTAGCTTCCTACGAGCAGTACTTC. Translation: CASSQQGLASYEQYF. Based on the CDR3 plus reference TRBV9 and TRBJ2-7, the full variable domain is DSGVTQTPKHLITATGQRVTLRCSPRSGDLSVYWYQQSLDQGLQFLIQYYNGEERAKGNILERFSAQQFPDLHSELNLSSLELGDSALYFCASSQQGLASYEQYFGPGTRLTVT.

V usage is TRBV12-3 or TRBV12-4 and J usage is TRBJ1-2; 8 positions agree with TRBD1. The CDR3 is 11 residues long. The V and J ends lost 6 bases and 10 bases, in that order; junction bases with no gene match: 4. DNA for the CDR3: TGTGCCAGCAGACAGGGGGTTGACTACACCTTC. Translating it yields CASRQGVDYTF.

This sequence joins TRBV7-9 and TRBJ1-3; TRBD1 is a possible D gene (6 bases). Trimming removed 5 bases at V and 1 base at J, with 12 bases between. This CDR3 region has 15 residues. Looked up from germline, CDR1 is SEHNR and CDR2 is FQNEAQ (reference sequence). Written as DNA, the CDR3 is TGTGCCAGCAGCCCCCGGACAGATTCTGGAAACACCATATATTTT. Its protein product is CASSPRTDSGNTIYF.

A word on this clone: At one of its ends the junction is not consistent with the germline gene, which may arise from a read error. V and J are TRBV20-1 and TRBJ2-1; TRBD2 aligns across 8 bases. Germline V gives CDR1 DFQATT, CDR2 SNEGSKA (reference sequence). The CDR3 has 11 amino acids. CDR3 sequence (DNA): TGCAGTGCCTTATCGTTGGGACTAGTCCTCTTC. This gives the protein CSALSLGLVLF.

J is TRBJ2-7 and V is TRBV7-8; D remains ambiguous. CDR1 and CDR2 from the germline V gene are SGHVS and FQNEAQ. This CDR3 has 16 amino acids. V was shortened by 2 bases and J by 2 bases, with 16 bases between the two germline ends. The CDR3 region has the DNA TGTGCCAGCAGCTTAAATATTGAGATTCTGGCCTACGAGCAGTACTTC. It translates to CASSLNIEILAYEQYF.

The rearrangement links TRBV13 to TRBJ1-1; 7 positions agree with TRBD1. Trimming removed 5 bases from V and 5 bases from J; junction bases left unmatched: 11. This CDR3 is built from 15 residues. The V gene's germline CDR1 is PRHDT and CDR2 FYEKMQ (reference sequence). CDR3 protein: CASSALGGAGTEAFF. DNA of the CDR3: TGTGCCAGCAGCGCCTTAGGGGGCGCGGGGACTGAAGCTTTCTTT.